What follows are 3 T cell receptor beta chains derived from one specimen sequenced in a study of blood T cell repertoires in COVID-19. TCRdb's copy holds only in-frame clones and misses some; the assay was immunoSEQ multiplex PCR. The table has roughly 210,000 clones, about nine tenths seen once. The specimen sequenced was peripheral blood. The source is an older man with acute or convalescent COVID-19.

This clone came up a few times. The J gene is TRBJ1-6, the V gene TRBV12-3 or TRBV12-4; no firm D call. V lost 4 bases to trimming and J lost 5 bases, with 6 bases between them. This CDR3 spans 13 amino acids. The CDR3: CASSSLDNSPLHF. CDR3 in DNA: TGTGCCAGCAGTTCGTTAGATAATTCACCCCTCCACTTT.

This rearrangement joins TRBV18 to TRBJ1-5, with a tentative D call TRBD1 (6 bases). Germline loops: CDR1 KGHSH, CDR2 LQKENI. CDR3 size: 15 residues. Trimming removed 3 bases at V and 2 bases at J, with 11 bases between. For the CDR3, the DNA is TGTGCCAGCTCACCCCAGGGGTCCGGCAATCAGCCCCAGCATTTT. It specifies CASSPQGSGNQPQHF.

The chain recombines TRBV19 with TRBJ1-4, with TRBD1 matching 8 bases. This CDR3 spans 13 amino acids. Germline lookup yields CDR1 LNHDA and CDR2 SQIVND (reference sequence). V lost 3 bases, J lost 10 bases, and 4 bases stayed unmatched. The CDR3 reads CASSIDRGGKLFF. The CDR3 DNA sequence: TGTGCCAGTAGTATTGACAGGGGAGGAAAACTGTTTTTT.